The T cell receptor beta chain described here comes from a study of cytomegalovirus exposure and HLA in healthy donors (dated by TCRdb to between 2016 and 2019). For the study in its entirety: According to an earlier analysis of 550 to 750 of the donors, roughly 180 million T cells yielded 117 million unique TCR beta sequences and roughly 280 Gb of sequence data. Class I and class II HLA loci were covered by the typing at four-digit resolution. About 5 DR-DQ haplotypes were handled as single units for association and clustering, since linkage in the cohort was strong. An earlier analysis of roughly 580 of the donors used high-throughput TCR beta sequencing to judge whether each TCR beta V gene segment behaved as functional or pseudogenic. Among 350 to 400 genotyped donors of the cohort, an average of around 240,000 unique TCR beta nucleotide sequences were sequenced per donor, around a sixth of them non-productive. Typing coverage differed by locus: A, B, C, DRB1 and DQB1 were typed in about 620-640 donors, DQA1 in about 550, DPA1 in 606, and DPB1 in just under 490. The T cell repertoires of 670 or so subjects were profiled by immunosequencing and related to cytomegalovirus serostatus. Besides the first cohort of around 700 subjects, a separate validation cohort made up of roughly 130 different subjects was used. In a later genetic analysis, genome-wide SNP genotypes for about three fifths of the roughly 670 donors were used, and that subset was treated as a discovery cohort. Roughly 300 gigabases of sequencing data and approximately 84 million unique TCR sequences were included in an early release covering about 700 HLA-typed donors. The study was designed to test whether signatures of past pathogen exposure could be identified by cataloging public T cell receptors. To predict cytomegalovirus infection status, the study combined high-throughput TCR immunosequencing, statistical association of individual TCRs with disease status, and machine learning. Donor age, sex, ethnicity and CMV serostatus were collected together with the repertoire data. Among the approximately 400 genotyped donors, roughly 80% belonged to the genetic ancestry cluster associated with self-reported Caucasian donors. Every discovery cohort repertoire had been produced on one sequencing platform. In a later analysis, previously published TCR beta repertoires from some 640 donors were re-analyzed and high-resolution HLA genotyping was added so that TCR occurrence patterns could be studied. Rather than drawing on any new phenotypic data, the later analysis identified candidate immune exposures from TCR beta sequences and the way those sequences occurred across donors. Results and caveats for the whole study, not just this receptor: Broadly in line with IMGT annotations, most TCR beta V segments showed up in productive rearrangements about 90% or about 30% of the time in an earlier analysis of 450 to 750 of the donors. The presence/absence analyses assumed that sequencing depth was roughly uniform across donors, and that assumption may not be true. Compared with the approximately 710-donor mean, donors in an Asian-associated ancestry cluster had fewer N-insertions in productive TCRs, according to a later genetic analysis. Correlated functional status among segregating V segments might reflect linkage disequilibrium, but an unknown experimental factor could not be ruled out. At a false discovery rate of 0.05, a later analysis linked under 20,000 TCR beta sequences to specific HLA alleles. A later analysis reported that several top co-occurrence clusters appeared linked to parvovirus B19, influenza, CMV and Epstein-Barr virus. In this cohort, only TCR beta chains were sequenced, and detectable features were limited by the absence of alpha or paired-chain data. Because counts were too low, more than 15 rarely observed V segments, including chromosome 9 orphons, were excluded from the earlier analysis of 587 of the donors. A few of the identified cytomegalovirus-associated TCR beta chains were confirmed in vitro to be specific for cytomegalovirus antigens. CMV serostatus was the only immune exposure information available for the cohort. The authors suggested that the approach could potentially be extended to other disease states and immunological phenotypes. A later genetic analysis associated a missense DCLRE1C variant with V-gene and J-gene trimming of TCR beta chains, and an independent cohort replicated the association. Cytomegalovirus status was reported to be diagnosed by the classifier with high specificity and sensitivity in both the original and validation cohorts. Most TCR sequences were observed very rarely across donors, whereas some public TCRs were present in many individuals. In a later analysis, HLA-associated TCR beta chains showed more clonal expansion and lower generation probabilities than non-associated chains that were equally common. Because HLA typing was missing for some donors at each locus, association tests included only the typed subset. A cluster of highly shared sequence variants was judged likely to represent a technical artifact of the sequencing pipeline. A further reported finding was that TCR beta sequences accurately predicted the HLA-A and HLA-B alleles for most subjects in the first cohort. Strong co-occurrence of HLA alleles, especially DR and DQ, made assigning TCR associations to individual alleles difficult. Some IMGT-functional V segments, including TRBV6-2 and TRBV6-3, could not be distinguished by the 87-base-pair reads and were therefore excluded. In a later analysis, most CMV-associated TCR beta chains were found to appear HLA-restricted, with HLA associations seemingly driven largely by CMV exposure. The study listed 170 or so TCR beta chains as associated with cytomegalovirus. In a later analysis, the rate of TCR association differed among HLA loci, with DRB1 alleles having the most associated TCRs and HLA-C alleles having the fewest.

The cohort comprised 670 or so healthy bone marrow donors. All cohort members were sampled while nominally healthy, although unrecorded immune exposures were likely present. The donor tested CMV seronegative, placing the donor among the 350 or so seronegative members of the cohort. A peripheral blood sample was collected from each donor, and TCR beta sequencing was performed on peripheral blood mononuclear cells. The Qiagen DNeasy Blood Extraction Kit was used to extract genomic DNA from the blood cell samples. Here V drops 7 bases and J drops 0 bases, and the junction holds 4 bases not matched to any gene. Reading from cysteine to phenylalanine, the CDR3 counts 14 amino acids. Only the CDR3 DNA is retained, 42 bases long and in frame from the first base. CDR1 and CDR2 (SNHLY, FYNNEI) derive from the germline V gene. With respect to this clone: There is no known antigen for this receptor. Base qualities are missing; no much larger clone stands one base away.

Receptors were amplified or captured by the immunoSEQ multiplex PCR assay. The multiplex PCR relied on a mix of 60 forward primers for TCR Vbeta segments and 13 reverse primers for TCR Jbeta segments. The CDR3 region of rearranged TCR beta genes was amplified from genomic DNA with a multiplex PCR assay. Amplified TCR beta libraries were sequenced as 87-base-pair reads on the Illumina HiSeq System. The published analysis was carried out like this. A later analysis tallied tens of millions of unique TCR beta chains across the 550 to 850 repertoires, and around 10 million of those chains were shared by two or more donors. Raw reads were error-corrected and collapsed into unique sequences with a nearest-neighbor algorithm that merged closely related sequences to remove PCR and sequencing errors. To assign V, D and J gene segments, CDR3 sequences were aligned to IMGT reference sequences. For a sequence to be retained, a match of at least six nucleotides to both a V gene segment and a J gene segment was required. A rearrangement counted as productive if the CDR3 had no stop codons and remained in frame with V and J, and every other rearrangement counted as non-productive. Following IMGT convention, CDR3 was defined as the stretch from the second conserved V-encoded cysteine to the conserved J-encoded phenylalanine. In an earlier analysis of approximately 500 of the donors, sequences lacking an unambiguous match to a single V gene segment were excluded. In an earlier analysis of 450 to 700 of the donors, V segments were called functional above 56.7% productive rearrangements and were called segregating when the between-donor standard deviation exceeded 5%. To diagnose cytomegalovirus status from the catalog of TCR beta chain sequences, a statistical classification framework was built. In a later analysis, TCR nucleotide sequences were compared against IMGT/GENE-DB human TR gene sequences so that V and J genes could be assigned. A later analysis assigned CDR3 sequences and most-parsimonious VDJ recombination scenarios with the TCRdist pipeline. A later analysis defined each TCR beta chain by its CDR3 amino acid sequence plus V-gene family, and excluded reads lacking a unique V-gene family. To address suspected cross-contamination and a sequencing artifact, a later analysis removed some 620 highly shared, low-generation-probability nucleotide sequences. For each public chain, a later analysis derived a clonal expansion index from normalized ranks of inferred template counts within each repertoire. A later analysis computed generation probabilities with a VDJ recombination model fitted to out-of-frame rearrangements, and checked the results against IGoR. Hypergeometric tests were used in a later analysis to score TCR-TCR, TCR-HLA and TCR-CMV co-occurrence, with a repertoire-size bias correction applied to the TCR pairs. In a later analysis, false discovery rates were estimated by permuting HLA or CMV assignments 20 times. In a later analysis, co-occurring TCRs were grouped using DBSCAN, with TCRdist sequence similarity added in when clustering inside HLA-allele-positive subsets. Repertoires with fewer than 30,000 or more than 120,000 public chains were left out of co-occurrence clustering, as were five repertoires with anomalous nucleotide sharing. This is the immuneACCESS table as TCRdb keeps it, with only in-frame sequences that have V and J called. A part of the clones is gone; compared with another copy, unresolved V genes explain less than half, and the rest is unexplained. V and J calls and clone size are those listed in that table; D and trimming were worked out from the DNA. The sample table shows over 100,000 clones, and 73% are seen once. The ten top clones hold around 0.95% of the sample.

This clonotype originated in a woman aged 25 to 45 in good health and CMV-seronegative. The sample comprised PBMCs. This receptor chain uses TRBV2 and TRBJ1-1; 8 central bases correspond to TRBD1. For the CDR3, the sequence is CASIQDRVNTEAFF. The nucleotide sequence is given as TGTGCCAGCATCCAGGACAGGGTGAACACTGAAGCTTTCTTT.